This T cell receptor (beta chain) is from a study of blood T cell repertoires in COVID-19. Background on the study: There were acute and convalescent COVID-19 samples, and they came from the United States, Italy and Spain. T cells, B-cell-depleted T cells, or PBMCs provided the cDNA or gDNA that served as material.

This clone showed up just a few times. Germline V gene sequence: CDR1 KGHSH, CDR2 LQKENI. This CDR3 spans 14 amino acids. V was pared by 4 bases and J by 0 bases, with 7 bases between. As processed by the authors: The authors estimated nucleated cell counts from reference gene primer amplification. Libraries were prepared by immunoSEQ multiplex PCR; TCRdb keeps only in-frame clonotypes and omits some of them. The V and J calls and clone size come from that table; D and trimming were worked out from the DNA. The table records about 180,000 clones, about nine tenths of them present only once. This rearrangement joins TRBV18 to TRBJ1-5; D not certain. The sample was peripheral blood. The receptor was derived from a man in his 70s with active or convalescent COVID-19. As DNA, the CDR3 is TGTGCCAGCTCACAACAGAATAGCAATCAGCCCCAGCATTTT. Its translation is CASSQQNSNQPQHF.